The T cell receptor beta chain under discussion was sequenced for a study of cytomegalovirus exposure and HLA in healthy donors (dated by TCRdb to about 2017). Regarding the complete study: According to an earlier analysis of around 600 of the donors, 150 million to 200 million T cells yielded 100 million or so unique TCR beta sequences and about 300 Gb of sequence data. Typing coverage differed by locus: A, B, C, DRB1 and DQB1 were typed in roughly 620-630 donors, DQA1 in 500 to 550, DPA1 in over 600, and DPB1 in approximately 450. An earlier analysis of some 500 of the donors applied high-throughput TCR beta sequencing to assess whether each TCR beta V gene segment acted as functional or pseudogenic. Along with the roughly 670-subject first cohort, a separate validation cohort of over a hundred different subjects was used. HLA typing included class I and class II loci at four-digit resolution. Of the roughly 410 genotyped donors, approximately 80% were placed in the genetic ancestry cluster associated with self-reported Caucasian donors. About five DR-DQ haplotypes were treated as single units for association and clustering because of strong linkage in the cohort. To predict cytomegalovirus infection status, the study combined high-throughput TCR immunosequencing, statistical association of individual TCRs with disease status, and machine learning. In a later analysis, previously published TCR beta repertoires from roughly 710 donors were re-analyzed and high-resolution HLA genotyping was added so that TCR occurrence patterns could be studied. The T cell repertoires of roughly 660 subjects were profiled by immunosequencing and related to cytomegalovirus serostatus. The aim of the study was to test whether cataloging public T cell receptors could identify signatures of past pathogen exposure. On average, around 230,000 unique TCR beta nucleotide sequences were sequenced per donor among a few hundred genotyped donors of the cohort, with roughly 18% of those sequences being non-productive. Rather than using new phenotypic data, the later analysis identified candidate immune exposures from TCR beta sequences and from how often those sequences occurred across donors. Donor age, sex, ethnicity and CMV serostatus were compiled together with the repertoire data. Roughly 320 gigabases of sequencing data and about 92 million unique TCR sequences made up an early release that covered around 640 HLA-typed donors. All discovery cohort repertoires had been generated on a single sequencing platform. A later genetic analysis used genome-wide SNP genotypes for about three fifths of the 666 donors, treating that subset as a discovery cohort. The full study reports these points: In an earlier analysis of more than 450 of the donors, most TCR beta V segments were observed in productive rearrangements about 90% or about 30% of the time, broadly matching IMGT annotations. Fewer than 20 rarely observed V segments, including chromosome 9 orphons, were excluded from the earlier analysis of about 610 of the donors because counts were too low. According to a later analysis, most CMV-associated TCR beta chains appeared to be HLA-restricted, and the HLA associations seemed to be driven largely by CMV exposure. HLA typing was unavailable for some donors at each locus, so association tests used only the typed subset. It was suggested by the authors that the approach could potentially be generalized to other disease states and immunological phenotypes. Immune exposure information for the cohort was limited to CMV serostatus. When HLA alleles, especially DR and DQ, strongly co-occurred, attributing TCR associations to individual alleles was difficult. Compared with the 666-donor mean, donors in an Asian-associated ancestry cluster had fewer N-insertions in productive TCRs, according to a later genetic analysis. Most TCR sequences were seen in very few donors, while some public TCRs were found in many individuals. Linkage disequilibrium might explain the correlated functional status among segregating V segments, but an unknown experimental factor could not be excluded. A further reported finding was that TCR beta sequences accurately predicted the HLA-A and HLA-B alleles for most subjects in the first cohort. A later genetic analysis associated a missense DCLRE1C variant with V-gene and J-gene trimming of TCR beta chains, and an independent cohort replicated the association. A later analysis found that HLA-associated TCR beta chains were more clonally expanded and had lower generation probabilities than equally common non-associated chains. In a later analysis, the rate of TCR association differed among HLA loci, with DRB1 alleles having the most associated TCRs and HLA-C alleles having the fewest. A cluster of highly shared sequence variants was judged likely to represent a technical artifact of the sequencing pipeline. A total of fewer than 200 TCR beta chains were listed by the study as associated with cytomegalovirus. In this cohort, only TCR beta chains were sequenced, and detectable features were limited by the absence of alpha or paired-chain data. The presence/absence analyses assumed that sequencing depth was roughly uniform across donors, and that assumption may not be true. Some IMGT-functional V segments, including TRBV6-2 and TRBV6-3, could not be told apart with the 87-base-pair reads, so those segments were excluded. The classifier was reported to diagnose cytomegalovirus status with high specificity and sensitivity in both the original cohort and the validation cohort. At a false discovery rate of 0.05, a later analysis linked about 16,000 TCR beta sequences to specific HLA alleles. A later analysis reported that several top co-occurrence clusters appeared linked to parvovirus B19, influenza, CMV and Epstein-Barr virus. In vitro tests confirmed that three of the cytomegalovirus-associated TCR beta chains recognize cytomegalovirus antigens.

As encoded in the germline V gene, CDR1 is MNHNS while CDR2 is SASEGT. Here V drops 7 bases and J drops 2 bases, and the junction holds 9 bases not matched to any gene. Measured from the cysteine to the phenylalanine, the CDR3 is 15 residues long. CDR3 DNA is the only sequence kept; it has 45 bases, read in frame from the first base. The cohort was made up of several hundred healthy bone marrow donors. At the time of sampling, every cohort member was nominally healthy, though immune exposures that went unrecorded were likely present. The donor was CMV seropositive and belonged to the group of more than 250 seropositive cohort members. A peripheral blood sample was provided by each donor, and peripheral blood mononuclear cells were used for TCR beta sequencing. The Qiagen DNeasy Blood Extraction Kit was used to extract genomic DNA from the blood cell samples. About this clone: This receptor's antigen is unknown. Within one base of it there is no much larger clone, and no base qualities were kept.

The library relied on the immunoSEQ multiplex PCR assay. For the multiplex PCR, a mixture combining 60 forward primers for TCR Vbeta segments and 13 reverse primers for TCR Jbeta segments was used. Amplification of the CDR3 region of rearranged TCR beta genes was performed with a multiplex PCR assay on genomic DNA. The amplified TCR beta libraries were sequenced on the Illumina HiSeq System as 87-base-pair reads. In the paper's pipeline: A later analysis tallied about 77 million unique TCR beta chains across the 666 repertoires, and some 10 million of those chains were shared by two or more donors. Raw reads were error-corrected and collapsed into unique sequences with a nearest-neighbor algorithm that merged closely related sequences to remove PCR and sequencing errors. CDR3 sequences were aligned to IMGT reference sequences to assign V, D and J gene segments. For a sequence to be retained, at least a six-nucleotide match to both a V gene segment and a J gene segment was required. Rearrangements were called productive when the CDR3 lacked stop codons and stayed in frame with V and J; all others were non-productive. Following IMGT convention, CDR3 was defined as the stretch from the second conserved V-encoded cysteine to the conserved J-encoded phenylalanine. In an earlier analysis of approximately 590 of the donors, sequences lacking an unambiguous match to a single V gene segment were excluded. An earlier analysis of fewer than 750 of the donors called V segments functional above 56.7% productive rearrangements and segregating when the between-donor standard deviation exceeded 5%. A statistical classification framework was developed to diagnose cytomegalovirus status using the catalog of TCR beta chain sequences. In a later analysis, TCR nucleotide sequences were compared against IMGT/GENE-DB human TR gene sequences so that V and J genes could be assigned. The TCRdist pipeline was used in a later analysis to assign CDR3 sequences and most-parsimonious VDJ recombination scenarios. In a later analysis, each TCR beta chain was defined by its CDR3 amino acid sequence together with its V-gene family, and reads without a unique V-gene family were excluded. As a way to deal with suspected cross-contamination and a sequencing artifact, a later analysis dropped 640 or so nucleotide sequences that were highly shared and had low generation probability. In a later analysis, a clonal expansion index for each public chain was calculated from normalized within-repertoire ranks of inferred template counts. In a later analysis, generation probabilities were computed using a VDJ recombination model fitted to out-of-frame rearrangements, and the results were checked against IGoR. Hypergeometric tests were used in a later analysis to score TCR-TCR, TCR-HLA and TCR-CMV co-occurrence, with a repertoire-size bias correction applied to the TCR pairs. A later analysis estimated false discovery rates by permuting HLA or CMV assignments 20 times. A later analysis grouped co-occurring TCRs with DBSCAN, adding TCRdist sequence similarity when clustering within HLA-allele-positive subsets. For co-occurrence clustering, repertoires with fewer than 30,000 or more than 120,000 public chains were excluded, along with 4 to 6 repertoires with anomalous nucleotide sharing. TCRdb's version of the immuneACCESS table is confined to in-frame rearrangements and falls short of the full clone set. An unresolved V gene accounts for under half of the shortfall where checked; the remainder is of unknown origin. V, J and clone size reflect that table, while D and trimming were determined from the DNA. The sample includes around 180,000 clones, with around 84% observed a single time. The ten largest clones add up to under 1.5% of the sample.

Recombination connected TRBV6-1 to TRBJ2-3; 7 nucleotides in the junction match TRBD2. The origin of this receptor is a girl aged 2 to 10 in good health and CMV-seropositive. The sequenced material came from PBMCs. In nucleotides, the sequence is TGTGCCAGCAACCATGGGGGGGGGATCACAGATACGCAGTATTTT. It is translated as CASNHGGGITDTQYF.